This T cell receptor (beta chain) was observed in a study of T-cell memory formation after mild COVID-19. Study results and limitations: Shrinking CD4+ clones resided mostly in CM and EM, and CD8+ ones in EMRA. The pre-infection memory compartment contained some responding clones, suggesting cross-reactive memory joined.

TCRdb re-derived calls from the 5' RACE reads in MiXCR, one entry per CDR3 protein. The sample consists of roughly 180,000 distinct CDR3 sequences, approximately 10% of them appearing once. Points on this clonotype: No antigen is known for it.

This clonotype was sampled from a young man who had mild COVID-19 (a few samples of this study predate the infection). Cell type and time point are not known. Sequencing input: PBMCs or a T cell subset sorted from them (not recorded which).

CDR3: CASSFRLDRTDTQYF. The CDR3 nucleotides are TGTGCCAGCAGCTTTCGACTAGATCGCACAGATACGCAGTATTTT. The V and J genes are TRBV3-1 and TRBJ2-3, with D maybe TRBD2 (6 bases). CDR1 LGHDT and CDR2 YNNKEL come from the germline V gene (reference sequence). The V end lost 5 bases, the J end lost 1 base, and 13 bases lay between the germline ends. The CDR3 has 15 residues.